These 22 T cell receptor beta chains share one sample of origin, sequenced in a study of blood T cell repertoires in COVID-19. Assay used: immunoSEQ multiplex PCR; TCRdb lists only in-frame clones, some missing. The table records about 71,000 clones, 88% of them present only once. Sequencing was carried out using peripheral blood. The receptors shown here come from a human donor in a cohort sampled during active COVID-19.

Regarding this clone: This CDR3 is also generated by other DNA sequences in the sample. V and J are TRBV12-3 or TRBV12-4 and TRBJ1-5, with D possibly TRBD1 on 5 matching bases. This CDR3 region has 12 residues. V was shortened by 5 bases and J by 7 bases, with 9 bases between the two germline ends. CDR3 bases: TGTGCCAGCAGTCCGGGGGACCAGCCCCAGCATTTT. This codes for CASSPGDQPQHF.

V gene TRBV4-1 combines with J gene TRBJ1-1; 10 bases are shared with TRBD1. CDR3 length equals 16 residues. Germline CDR1 and CDR2: MGHRA and YSYEKL. Trimming cost V 4 bases and J 1 base; bases outside gene matches: 6. In DNA, the CDR3 is TGCGCCAGCAGCCCCCGCCGGACAGGGGGGAACACTGAAGCTTTCTTT. It yields the protein CASSPRRTGGNTEAFF.

The genes are TRBV28 and TRBJ1-2; 8 bases align to TRBD1. CDR3 length: 15 residues. Trimming removed 6 bases from V and 6 bases from J; junction bases left unmatched: 12. Germline loops: CDR1 MDHEN, CDR2 SYDVKM. This CDR3 reads CASRIATGAHDGYTF. CDR3 sequence (DNA): TGTGCCAGCAGGATCGCGACAGGGGCCCATGATGGCTACACCTTC.

This chain connects TRBV21-1 to TRBJ1-3; the table gives TRBD1 as D, unverified against the DNA. TRBV21-1 is assigned pseudogene status. CDR3 length: 22 amino acids. CDR3 sequence: CASSINPQAGQGAEAAGNTIYF. CDR3 bases: TGTGCCAGCAGCATCAACCCCCAAGCAGGACAGGGGGCAGAGGCTGCTGGAAACACCATATATTTT.

The chain carries TRBV5-1 and TRBJ1-6, with D possibly TRBD1 on 5 matching bases. Germline V gene lookup returns CDR1 SGHRS and CDR2 YFSETQ. CDR3 size: 15 residues. V lost 4 bases and J lost 8, with 16 bases in between. CDR3 sequence: CASSPGTFGHSPLHF. Written as DNA, the CDR3 is TGCGCCAGCAGCCCCGGGACTTTTGGACATTCACCCCTCCACTTT.

The V call is TRBV9, the J call TRBJ2-1, with 13 bases that match TRBD2. The trim removed 4 bases at V and 6 bases at J, leaving 7 bases unmatched. This CDR3 has 16 amino acids. Germline loops: CDR1 SGDLS, CDR2 YYNGEE. Here the CDR3 DNA reads TGTGCCAGCAGCCCGGGAGGGACTAGCGGGATCAATGAGCAGTTCTTC. It codes for CASSPGGTSGINEQFF.

The chain joins TRBV7-4 to TRBJ2-2; TRBD1 agrees at 7 bases. Trimming removed 6 bases from V and 0 bases from J; junction bases left unmatched: 13. Germline V gene data show CDR1 as SGHVT and CDR2 as SQSDAQ. The CDR3 length is 18 residues. CDR3 bases: TGTGCCAGCAGTATCCGGGACAGACCTCACCCGAACACCGGGGAGCTGTTTTTT. Amino acid sequence: CASSIRDRPHPNTGELFF.

V is TRBV28 and J is TRBJ2-5; 9 nucleotides align to TRBD2. CDR1 and CDR2 (germline): MDHEN, SYDVKM. There are 16 residues in the CDR3. J was trimmed by 2 bases and V by 3 bases; bases with no gene match: 7. The CDR3 loop is CASSFSASGDQETQYF. DNA for the CDR3: TGTGCCAGCAGTTTCTCGGCTAGCGGGGATCAAGAGACCCAGTACTTC.

V and J are TRBV10-1 and TRBJ1-1; a possible D gene is TRBD1 (5 bases). The V end lost 6 bases, the J end lost 0 bases, and 8 bases lay between the germline ends. The CDR3 is made up of 13 amino acids. Germline CDR1 reads WNHNN; CDR2 reads SYGVQD (reference sequence). CDR3 in amino acids: CASRRQMNTEAFF. The CDR3 DNA is TGCGCCAGCAGAAGACAGATGAACACTGAAGCTTTCTTT.

J is TRBJ2-5 and V is TRBV28; tentative D call: TRBD2 (6 bases). Trimming removed 6 bases from V and 5 bases from J, with 28 bases in between. The CDR3 is 18 residues long. The germline V gene encodes CDR1 MDHEN and CDR2 SYDVKM. The CDR3 here is CASRTPVLGSGPKETQYF. In DNA, the CDR3 is TGTGCCAGCAGGACCCCAGTCCTCGGTAGCGGCCCGAAGGAGACCCAGTACTTC.

This chain joins TRBV5-6 and TRBJ2-7; D is perhaps TRBD2 (5 bases). With 4 bases removed from V and 2 bases from J, the gap between germline ends came to 10 bases. There are 13 residues in the CDR3. Germline CDR1 reads SGHDT; CDR2 reads YYEEEE. Here the CDR3 reads CASSLRGTYEQYF. The CDR3 region has the DNA TGTGCCAGCAGCCTAAGAGGGACCTACGAGCAGTACTTC.

The chain has TRBV29-1 and TRBJ1-1; unclear D gene. V was clipped by 5 bases and J by 1 base, with 11 bases between them. Germline assignment: CDR1 SQVTM and CDR2 ANQGSEA. The CDR3 is made up of 13 amino acids. The CDR3 is CSVQRRGNTEAFF. Written as DNA, the CDR3 is TGCAGCGTTCAACGACGAGGGAACACTGAAGCTTTCTTT.

V and J are TRBV19 and TRBJ1-5; perhaps TRBD1 as D (5 bases). The CDR3 runs to 16 residues. With 2 bases removed from V and 2 bases from J, the gap between germline ends came to 13 bases. The germline V gene has CDR1 LNHDA and CDR2 SQIVND (reference sequence). CDR3 nucleotides: TGTGCCAGTAGTATAAGGCAGGACAATGGCAATCAGCCCCAGCATTTT. Translated, it gives CASSIRQDNGNQPQHF. Full variable domain (rest looked up from reference TRBV19 and TRBJ1-5): DGGITQSPKYLFRKEGQNVTLSCEQNLNHDAMYWYRQDPGQGLRLIYYSQIVNDFQKGDIAEGYSVSREKKESFPLTVTSAQKNPTAFYLCASSIRQDNGNQPQHFGDGTRLSIL.

This chain joins TRBV19 and TRBJ1-2; 8 nucleotides match TRBD1. Germline V gene lookup returns CDR1 LNHDA and CDR2 SQIVND (reference sequence). The V segment lost 5 bases and the J segment 4 bases; nucleotides outside the gene matches: 9. This CDR3 is 15 amino acids long. CDR3 residues: CASSPRDRPVYGYTF. The DNA of the CDR3 is TGTGCCAGTAGTCCCAGGGACAGGCCGGTCTATGGCTACACCTTC.

V and J are TRBV9 and TRBJ2-1; possible D gene TRBD2, 6 bases. CDR1 SGDLS and CDR2 YYNGEE come from the germline V gene. Between the trimmed V and J ends, which lost 8 bases and 5 bases, there was a span of 14 bases. The CDR3 consists of 13 residues. The CDR3 DNA reads TGTGCCAGGGAGGGACCAAATAACAATGAGCAGTTCTTC. It is translated as CAREGPNNNEQFF.

This clone was observed once. The CDR3: CASSLAGGYGYTF. CDR3 sequence (DNA): TGTGCCAGCAGTTTAGCAGGGGGTTATGGCTACACCTTC. The gene calls are TRBV28 and TRBJ1-2, with TRBD1 matching 7 bases. The CDR3 contains 13 residues. Trimming at V came to 2 bases and at J to 5 bases, leaving 2 bases not matched to a gene. CDR1 MDHEN and CDR2 SYDVKM come from the germline V gene.

V usage is TRBV13 and J usage is TRBJ1-2; D not resolved. V was pared by 5 bases and J by 8 bases, with 15 bases between. The germline V gene encodes CDR1 PRHDT and CDR2 FYEKMQ (reference sequence). This CDR3 comprises 13 residues. DNA of the CDR3: TGTGCCAGCAGCCGACTTAGCCTATGGGGCTACACCTTC. It translates to CASSRLSLWGYTF.

The J gene is TRBJ2-1, the V gene TRBV28; perhaps TRBD1 as D (6 bases). Trimming removed 6 bases at V and 4 bases at J, with 22 bases between. CDR1 and CDR2 from the germline V gene are MDHEN and SYDVKM. The CDR3 contains 17 residues. CDR3 DNA sequence: TGTGCCAGCAGCTATACCGCCTACCGGACAGCTTACAATGAGCAGTTCTTC. Translating gives CASSYTAYRTAYNEQFF. The full variable domain, its missing parts supplied by reference TRBV28 and TRBJ2-1, is DVKVTQSSRYLVKRTGEKVFLECVQDMDHENMFWYRQDPGLGLRLIYFSYDVKMKEKGDIPEGYSVSREKKERFSLILESASTNQTSMYLCASSYTAYRTAYNEQFFGPGTRLTVL.

The CDR3 spells CASSSSRDRVGEQYF. The CDR3 bases are TGTGCCAGCAGCTCGTCCCGGGACAGGGTTGGCGAGCAGTACTTC. The chain recombines TRBV5-4 with TRBJ2-7, with 9 bases fitting TRBD1. The CDR3 runs to 15 residues. V lost 3 bases, J lost 6 bases, and 10 bases stayed unmatched. In germline, CDR1 is SGHNT, CDR2 YYREEE (reference sequence).

This chain connects TRBV6-5 to TRBJ2-7, with TRBD2 matching 9 bases. Germline V lookup: CDR1 MNHEY, CDR2 SVGAGI. The CDR3 covers 13 residues. V shed 7 bases and J 6 bases; nucleotides not matched to a gene: 7. The CDR3 region has the DNA TGTGCCAGCACGGCTAGCGGGGCCCTCGAGCAGTACTTC. Translation gives CASTASGALEQYF.

The chain couples TRBV27 to TRBJ2-7; 7 positions agree with TRBD1. This CDR3 contains 13 residues. Looked up from germline, CDR1 is MNHEY and CDR2 is SMNVEV (reference sequence). Trimming cost V 3 bases and J 6 bases; bases outside gene matches: 5. The chain's CDR3 is CASSFLGTAEQYF. Written as DNA, the CDR3 is TGTGCCAGCAGTTTTTTGGGGACAGCCGAGCAGTACTTC.

The chain joins TRBV2 to TRBJ1-3; 7 nucleotides agree with TRBD1. CDR1 and CDR2 from the germline V gene are SNHLY and FYNNEI. V lost 4 bases, J lost 1 base, and 10 bases stayed unmatched. The CDR3 length is 17 residues. This CDR3 is CASSAQGQSISGNTIYF. CDR3 nucleotide sequence: TGTGCCAGCAGTGCCCAGGGACAGTCGATATCTGGAAACACCATATATTTT.